This entry features one T cell receptor beta chain sequence. Its antigen is not known. The data stem from a study of T cell responses to AZD1222 COVID-19 vaccine. Study-wide context: Pooled samples include second doses given at about 4 or 12 weeks.

Some clones are missing from TCRdb's copy, which holds only in-frame ones; the method was immunoSEQ multiplex PCR. Of about 150,000 clones in the sample, roughly 85% were seen once. Study outcomes and limitations: Spike-specific TCR repertoires showed rising breadth and depth after two AZD1222 doses. In the spike-specific TCR repertoire, nearly half reportedly target unmutated variant regions.

The CDR3 runs 13 residues. Germline V gene lookup returns CDR1 MNHEY and CDR2 SVGAGI. Trimming took 6 bases from V and 8 from J, leaving 16 bases between them. The source is an adult in good health. V usage is TRBV6-5 and J usage is TRBJ1-2; maybe TRBD1 (5 bases). Sequences were derived from peripheral blood, sampled on day 0 of AZD1222 vaccination. Here the CDR3 reads CASRPPDTRGYTF. For the CDR3, the DNA is TGTGCCAGCAGGCCCCCGGACACTCGGGGCTACACCTTC.